This T cell receptor (beta chain) was obtained from a study of shared clonotypes between healthy human individuals. Study at large: The people who gave samples were a couple of women and three men aged 18 to 49.

This CDR3 is built from 17 residues. Germline CDR1 and CDR2: LGHNA and YNFKEQ. The ends were cut back, 0 bases at V and 2 bases at J, with 16 bases in the middle. It was CD45RO-negative cells, positively selected for CCR7, that made up naive CD8 cells, with terminally differentiated effector memory CD45RA+ cells excluded. Those who donated, Caucasian adults without exception, all lived in Nashville, Tennessee. Each sorted subset replicate got 200 ng genomic DNA, roughly 33,000 genomes. How the authors handled the data: For the immunoSEQ data, sequences were junction-only without quality scores, so filtering differed. TCRdb's copy holds only in-frame clones and misses some; the assay was immunoSEQ multiplex PCR. That table gives V, J and clone size, and the DNA gave D and trimming. The repertoire holds roughly 2,000,000 clones, with around 95% as singletons.

The gene calls are TRBV4-2 and TRBJ2-5, with a tentative D call TRBD2 (6 bases). The source of this sequence is a man aged 18 to 29 in good health. Some clones in this sample may be carry-over from other donors' samples. The sample taken for sequencing was naive CD8+ T cells from PBMCs. The CDR3: CASSQDRGGWGQETQYF. The CDR3 nucleotides read TGTGCCAGCAGCCAAGATCGGGGAGGATGGGGACAAGAGACCCAGTACTTC.